These T cell receptor beta chains were read from a single sample in a study of cytomegalovirus exposure and HLA in healthy donors. TCRdb's copy holds only in-frame clones and misses some; the assay was immunoSEQ multiplex PCR. In the table there are about 120,000 clones, approximately 75% of which are singletons. Material for sequencing was PBMCs. All receptors come from a man between 40 and 49 years old in good health and CMV-seronegative. Each CDR3 is given with its conserved first and last residue. The D gene is left open where the match is weak. Size values are once, few and many counts, or a class for expanded clones, and some rows have none.

TRBJ1-2,once,-,TRBV6-1,CASSEAGAQLVF,TGTGCCAGCAGTGAAGCGGGAGCCCAGTTGGTCTTC
TRBJ1-2,-,-,TRBV7-2,CASSPQGGPRLFIYGYTF,TGTGCCAGCAGCCCCCAGGGAGGACCCCGTCTTTTCATCTATGGCTACACCTTC
TRBJ1-5,few,TRBD1,TRBV18,CASSPNDIGQGFDQPQHF,TGTGCCAGCTCACCAAATGATATCGGACAGGGTTTCGATCAGCCCCAGCATTTT
TRBJ1-5,-,-,TRBV18,CASSQRQNQPQHF,TGTGCCAGCTCACAAAGACAGAACCAGCCCCAGCATTTT
TRBJ2-7,-,-,TRBV15,CATRDAHGQGRSYEQYF,TGTGCCACCAGAGATGCCCACGGGCAGGGCCGCTCCTACGAGCAGTACTTC
TRBJ2-2,-,-,TRBV9,CASSVVSGGELFF,TGTGCCAGCAGCGTAGTTTCGGGCGGGGAGCTGTTTTTT
TRBJ1-6,-,TRBD1,TRBV4-3,CASSQDQDRVGSPLHF,TGCGCCAGCAGCCAAGATCAGGACAGGGTCGGTTCACCCCTCCACTTT
TRBJ2-7,-,TRBD2,TRBV7-9,CASSSTSGTTGYEQYF,TGTGCCAGCAGTTCGACTAGCGGAACTACGGGCTACGAGCAGTACTTC
TRBJ1-2,-,-,TRBV7-2,CASSLVAGDYGYTF,TGTGCCAGCAGCTTAGTAGCAGGGGACTATGGCTACACCTTC
TRBJ2-1,once,TRBD1,TRBV7-2,CASSSDRGYNEQFF,TGTGCCAGCAGCTCGGACAGGGGGTACAATGAGCAGTTCTTC
TRBJ1-1,-,-,TRBV11-2,CASSLGVGTSTEAFF,TGTGCCAGCAGCTTAGGAGTAGGGACTAGCACTGAAGCTTTCTTT
TRBJ1-1,-,-,TRBV2,CASSEGLLATEAFF,TGTGCCAGCAGTGAAGGACTTCTGGCCACTGAAGCTTTCTTT
TRBJ2-1,-,-,TRBV28,CALQPAGQGPSEQFF,TGTGCCCTCCAACCGGCGGGCCAGGGGCCTTCTGAGCAGTTCTTC
TRBJ1-3,-,-,TRBV25-1,CASCTPWGLSSGNTIYF,TGTGCCAGCTGTACCCCTTGGGGGCTCAGCTCTGGAAACACCATATATTTT
TRBJ1-5,few,TRBD1,TRBV7-9,CASSHQGDANQPQHF,TGTGCCAGCAGCCACCAGGGGGACGCCAATCAGCCCCAGCATTTT
TRBJ1-3,few,-,TRBV6-6,CASHPGGGNTIYF,TGTGCCAGTCACCCTGGAGGAGGAAACACCATATATTTT
TRBJ2-1,few,TRBD2,TRBV27,CASSLSTSGRIDEQFF,TGTGCCAGCAGTTTATCGACTAGCGGGAGAATCGATGAGCAGTTCTTC
TRBJ2-7,few,TRBD1,TRBV6-5,CASSDPQGDEQYF,TGTGCCAGCAGTGACCCCCAGGGGGACGAGCAGTACTTC
TRBJ2-5,-,TRBD2,TRBV5-4,CASSFPGLGAETQYF,TGTGCCAGCAGCTTTCCAGGACTAGGGGCAGAGACCCAGTACTTC
TRBJ2-1,-,TRBD2,TRBV7-8,CASSKSRSSGTLSSYNEQFF,TGTGCCAGCAGCAAAAGTAGGTCTAGCGGGACATTGAGCTCCTACAATGAGCAGTTCTTC
TRBJ2-1,-,TRBD2,TRBV19,CASRSLAGLGGSEQFF,TGTGCCAGTAGATCACTAGCGGGACTTGGTGGGAGTGAGCAGTTCTTC
TRBJ1-2,few,TRBD1,TRBV4-1,CASSQVETGGDGYTF,TGCGCCAGCAGCCAAGTCGAGACAGGGGGCGATGGCTACACCTTC
TRBJ1-1,-,-,TRBV5-4,CASSLQGNTEAFF,TGTGCCAGCAGCTTGCAGGGGAACACTGAAGCTTTCTTT
TRBJ1-6,-,TRBD1,TRBV5-4,CASSPPGQGRGNSPLHF,TGTGCCAGCAGCCCACCCGGACAGGGCAGGGGGAATTCACCCCTCCACTTT
TRBJ1-2,-,-,TRBV7-2,CASSKNPEHYGYTF,TGTGCCAGCAGTAAAAACCCCGAGCACTATGGCTACACCTTC
TRBJ2-3,-,TRBD2,TRBV5-1,CASGGGTRVPDTQYF,TGCGCCAGCGGGGGGGGGACTCGGGTCCCAGATACGCAGTATTTT
TRBJ1-1,-,-,TRBV30,CAWSTYDSPLEAFF,TGTGCCTGGAGCACCTACGACAGTCCTCTAGAAGCTTTCTTT
TRBJ2-5,-,-,TRBV5-4,CASSSPYGGGHRETQYF,TGTGCCAGCAGCTCCCCTTATGGCGGGGGCCACAGAGAGACCCAGTACTTC
TRBJ1-5,-,-,TRBV6-1,CASSEARGGGQPQHF,TGTGCCAGCAGTGAAGCGCGAGGAGGTGGACAGCCCCAGCATTTT
TRBJ2-5,-,-,TRBV12-5,CASGLSVTEETQYF,TGTGCTAGTGGTTTGTCTGTTACGGAAGAGACCCAGTACTTC
TRBJ2-1,-,-,TRBV5-4,CASSRLGGTYNEQFF,TGTGCCAGCAGCCGACTGGGGGGAACCTACAATGAGCAGTTCTTC
TRBJ2-7,-,-,TRBV27,CASSWGGGEQYF,TGTGCCAGCAGTTGGGGGGGCGGCGAGCAGTACTTC